The 14 T cell receptor beta chains in this list originate from one sample, sequenced in a study of cytomegalovirus exposure and HLA in healthy donors. Sequenced by immunoSEQ multiplex PCR; TCRdb stores in-frame clones only, minus some. Of 250,000 to 400,000 clones in the sample, roughly 86% were seen once. Sequenced input: PBMCs. The receptor set was obtained from a young man in good health and CMV-seronegative.

This clone was counted between two and nine times. The chain combines TRBV6-6 with TRBJ1-2; 8 nucleotides line up with TRBD1. Germline V gene sequence: CDR1 MNHNY, CDR2 SVGAGI (reference sequence). V lost 1 base to trimming and J lost 6 bases; unmatched junction nucleotides: 4. The length of the CDR3 is 14 residues. DNA of the CDR3: TGTGCCAGCAGTTACTTTGGACAGGGCGATGGCTACACCTTC. Amino acids: CASSYFGQGDGYTF.

The J gene is TRBJ2-7, the V gene TRBV5-1; D uncertain. The CDR3 sequence is 13 residues long. The V gene's germline CDR1 is SGHRS and CDR2 YFSETQ. Trimming took 0 bases from V and 5 from J, leaving 9 bases between them. DNA of the CDR3: TGCGCCAGCAGCTTGGCGTGGAGTGACGAGCAGTACTTC. As protein: CASSLAWSDEQYF. The full variable domain, in which reference TRBV5-1 and TRBJ2-7 provide the parts outside the CDR3, is KAGVTQTPRYLIKTRGQQVTLSCSPISGHRSVSWYQQTPGQGLQFLFEYFSETQRNKGNFPGRFSGRQFSNSRSEMNVSTLELGDSALYLCASSLAWSDEQYFGPGTRLTVT.

The V call is TRBV18, the J call TRBJ1-6, with 8 nucleotides matching TRBD1. V dropped 4 bases and J dropped 5; count of bases not matched to a gene: 1. Germline CDR1 reads KGHSH; CDR2 reads LQKENI. The CDR3 runs 14 residues. CDR3 loop: CASSQDRDNSPLHF. The CDR3 nucleotides are TGTGCCAGCTCACAGGACAGGGATAATTCACCCCTCCACTTT.

V is TRBV7-6 and J is TRBJ2-3, with 14 bases that match TRBD2. This CDR3 is built from 17 residues. Germline assignment: CDR1 SGHVS and CDR2 FNYEAQ. Unmatched junction bases numbered 6, after V lost 6 bases and J lost 1 base. CDR3 DNA: TGTGCCAGCAGTCCCAGACTAGCGGGGGGGGGCACAGATACGCAGTATTTT. Protein product: CASSPRLAGGGTDTQYF.

The genes are TRBV21-1 and TRBJ1-2; the D call in the table, TRBD1, was not verified against the DNA. TRBV21-1 is a pseudogene locus. This CDR3 is 18 amino acids long. The CDR3 loop reads CASNQPRDRGKANYGYTF. CDR3 nucleotides: TGTGCCAGCAACCAACCCCGGGACAGGGGGAAAGCTAACTATGGCTACACCTTC.

This clone was recorded once. The rearrangement joins TRBV6-5 to TRBJ1-2; D gene uncertain. Germline CDR1 MNHEY, CDR2 SVGAGI. V was trimmed by 2 bases and J by 3 bases, leaving 13 bases between them. There are 15 residues in the CDR3. In DNA form, the CDR3 reads TGTGCCAGCAGTTACCTCTTTGGCGGCGACTATGGCTACACCTTC. This gives the protein CASSYLFGGDYGYTF.

The CDR3, as DNA: TGCGCCAGCAGCACCCCGAGGGGCGGGGGGTACAATGAGCAGTTCTTC. It encodes CASSTPRGGGYNEQFF. The V gene is TRBV4-1, the J gene TRBJ2-1; 8 bases fit TRBD2. The CDR3 contains 16 residues. Per germline, CDR1 MGHRA and CDR2 YSYEKL. V lost 5 bases to trimming and J lost 4 bases; unmatched junction nucleotides: 10.

The chain is built from TRBV2 and TRBJ1-1; D ambiguous. The CDR3 spans 13 residues. Germline V gene sequence: CDR1 SNHLY, CDR2 FYNNEI. The V and J ends lost 6 bases and 4 bases respectively, with 12 bases between them. The CDR3 DNA reads TGTGCCAGCAGACCCTGGTCGGGCACTGAAGCTTTCTTT. Amino acid sequence: CASRPWSGTEAFF.

This chain links TRBV7-2 with TRBJ2-1; possibly TRBD1 for D (5 bases). V lost 5 bases to trimming and J lost 4 bases, with 18 bases between them. This CDR3 has 16 residues. Germline V CDR1 and CDR2: SGHTA, FQGNSA. The DNA for the CDR3 is TGTGCCAGCAGCCTTCTATCAGGGTTTACTTACAATGAGCAGTTCTTC. This sequence encodes CASSLLSGFTYNEQFF.

The rearrangement links TRBV29-1 to TRBJ2-7, with 11 bases identical to TRBD2. V dropped 7 bases and J dropped 3; count of bases not matched to a gene: 11. The CDR3 is 15 amino acids. Germline V gene data show CDR1 as SQVTM and CDR2 as ANQGSEA. The chain's CDR3 is CSALNSGGANYEQYF. CDR3 nucleotides: TGCAGCGCTCTCAATAGCGGGGGGGCAAACTACGAGCAGTACTTC.

This chain joins TRBV19 and TRBJ2-1, with D unclear. The V gene lost 5 bases and the J gene lost 8 bases, with 13 bases spanning the gap. This CDR3 region has 13 residues. The germline CDR1 and CDR2 sequences are LNHDA and SQIVND (reference sequence). In nucleotides, the CDR3 is TGTGCCAGTAGTCGGATACTATCCGATGAGCAGTTCTTC. It codes for CASSRILSDEQFF. The entire variable domain, with the rest obtained from reference TRBV19 and TRBJ2-1, is as follows: DGGITQSPKYLFRKEGQNVTLSCEQNLNHDAMYWYRQDPGQGLRLIYYSQIVNDFQKGDIAEGYSVSREKKESFPLTVTSAQKNPTAFYLCASSRILSDEQFFGPGTRLTVL.

This clone was counted only a few times. V usage is TRBV5-1 and J usage is TRBJ2-5, with D maybe TRBD1 (6 bases). V lost 0 bases and J lost 5, with 14 bases in between. The CDR3 totals 15 residues. The germline CDR1 and CDR2 sequences are SGHRS and YFSETQ. DNA for the CDR3: TGCGCCAGCAGCTTGGCCACAGGGATCCTGGAGACCCAGTACTTC. Protein: CASSLATGILETQYF. The full variable domain, rest sourced from reference TRBV5-1 and TRBJ2-5, is KAGVTQTPRYLIKTRGQQVTLSCSPISGHRSVSWYQQTPGQGLQFLFEYFSETQRNKGNFPGRFSGRQFSNSRSEMNVSTLELGDSALYLCASSLATGILETQYFGPGTRLLVL.

The chain links TRBV4-1 to TRBJ2-1; 7 nucleotides match TRBD2. The CDR3 totals 17 residues. V shed 3 bases and J 0 bases; nucleotides not matched to a gene: 8. Germline CDR1 MGHRA, CDR2 YSYEKL. The CDR3 DNA reads TGCGCCAGCAGCCAGCATACTAGCGAGAGCTCCTACAATGAGCAGTTCTTC. Its protein is CASSQHTSESSYNEQFF.

The chain uses TRBV5-1 and TRBJ2-1; D not certain. V gave up 0 bases and J gave up 9 bases, with 7 bases separating them. This CDR3 contains 12 residues. Looked up from germline, CDR1 is SGHRS and CDR2 is YFSETQ. The CDR3 DNA reads TGCGCCAGCAGCTTGGCCGCGTCTGAGCAGTTCTTC. It encodes CASSLAASEQFF.